The 18 T cell receptor beta chains given below trace back to one sample, sequenced in a study of T cells in localized non-small cell lung cancer. Clones were read by immunoSEQ multiplex PCR, and TCRdb kept only the in-frame ones, dropping some. The sample includes about 3,500 clones, around two fifths seen only once; the top ten take 15% to 19%. This material consisted of lung tumor tissue, taken before any cancer treatment. These receptors all come from a male donor aged 60 or over with stage I lung adenocarcinoma.

This clone has just a few counts. The genes are TRBV28 and TRBJ1-2; the D gene is possibly TRBD1 (5 bases). In germline, CDR1 is MDHEN, CDR2 SYDVKM. There are 17 residues in the CDR3. Trimming removed 5 bases from V and 8 bases from J, with 27 bases in between. In DNA, the CDR3 is TGTGCCAGCAGTCCACCTGGGACCGTCCTCGGGTTTCGCGGCTACACCTTC. Translating it yields CASSPPGTVLGFRGYTF.

The genes are TRBV29-1 and TRBJ2-7; D ambiguous. V was shortened by 4 bases and J by 2 bases, with 9 bases between the two germline ends. The CDR3 is 12 amino acids. Germline V gene lookup returns CDR1 SQVTM and CDR2 ANQGSEA. CDR3 sequence (DNA): TGCAGCGTTGCCGCGGAAACCTACGAGCAGTACTTC. It encodes CSVAAETYEQYF.

The chain has TRBV19 and TRBJ2-7; 15 bases agree with TRBD2. J gave up 5 bases and V 4 bases, and 3 bases lay outside the gene matches. Germline assignment: CDR1 LNHDA and CDR2 SQIVND (reference sequence). CDR3 size: 15 residues. CDR3 amino acids: CASSTGLAGGHEQYF. For the CDR3, the DNA is TGTGCCAGTAGTACGGGACTAGCGGGAGGCCACGAGCAGTACTTC.

The chain joins TRBV19 to TRBJ2-1; 7 positions agree with TRBD2. Per the germline V gene, CDR1 is LNHDA and CDR2 is SQIVND (reference sequence). The CDR3 extends over 13 amino acids. V dropped 11 bases and J dropped 0; count of bases not matched to a gene: 4. CDR3 coding DNA: TGTGCCGCGGGAGCAAGCTCCTACAATGAGCAGTTCTTC. This encodes CAAGASSYNEQFF.

The J gene is TRBJ1-1, the V gene TRBV10-1; 8 nucleotides agree with TRBD1. The CDR3 sequence is 13 residues long. The V gene end was trimmed by 9 bases and the J gene end by 4 bases; junction bases not matched to a gene: 7. Germline loops: CDR1 WNHNN, CDR2 SYGVQD (reference sequence). This chain's CDR3 is CARETGDGTEAFF. The CDR3 DNA is TGCGCCAGGGAGACAGGGGACGGCACTGAAGCTTTCTTT.

The chain joins TRBV28 to TRBJ1-6; no clear D. Trimming stripped 3 bases from V and 9 bases from J, with 12 bases between. CDR3 length: 14 residues. Germline V gives CDR1 MDHEN, CDR2 SYDVKM. The CDR3 DNA reads as TGTGCCAGCAGTTTCAGGATCATGGGTTCACCCCTCCACTTT. Amino acid sequence: CASSFRIMGSPLHF.

This sequence joins TRBV18 and TRBJ2-7, with a tentative D call TRBD1 (6 bases). This CDR3 spans 14 amino acids. The germline V and J ends were trimmed by 3 bases and 2 bases, with 11 bases remaining between them. CDR1 KGHSH and CDR2 LQKENI come from the germline V gene. The DNA of the CDR3 is TGTGCCAGCTCACCCCAGGGGAATGCCTACGAGCAGTACTTC. The encoded protein is CASSPQGNAYEQYF.

As regards this clone: The junction and the germline gene differ at one end; a read error may be behind it. The chain has TRBV19 and TRBJ2-2; TRBD2 matches 11 bases. This CDR3 has 17 residues. CDR1 and CDR2 (germline): LNHDA, SQIVND (reference sequence). CDR3 DNA sequence: TGTGCCAGTAGTATTTCGGCTAGCGGGAGGTGGACCGGGGAACTGTTTTTT. It specifies CASSISASGRWTGELFF. The full variable domain, in which reference TRBV19 and TRBJ2-2 provide the parts outside the CDR3, is DGGITQSPKYLFRKEGQNVTLSCEQNLNHDAMYWYRQDPGQGLRLIYYSQIVNDFQKGDIAEGYSVSREKKESFPLTVTSAQKNPTAFYLCASSISASGRWTGELFFGEGSRLTVL.

The J gene is TRBJ2-5, the V gene TRBV5-1; D remains unclear. This CDR3 comprises 14 residues. The V gene lost 0 bases and the J gene lost 1 base, with 7 bases spanning the gap. Germline CDR1 and CDR2: SGHRS and YFSETQ. Here the CDR3 reads CASSLVGSQETQYF. CDR3 nucleotide sequence: TGCGCCAGCAGCTTGGTGGGTTCCCAAGAGACCCAGTACTTC.

This clone was counted a few times. The V and J genes are TRBV7-6 and TRBJ1-1, with D perhaps matching TRBD1 (5 bases). Trimming took 3 bases from V and 4 from J, leaving 12 bases between them. The CDR3 runs to 14 residues. In germline, CDR1 is SGHVS, CDR2 FNYEAQ. CDR3 loop: CASSFEGFGTEAFF. The CDR3 nucleotides read TGTGCCAGCAGCTTTGAGGGGTTTGGCACTGAAGCTTTCTTT.

Only a few counts were recorded for this clone. The J gene is TRBJ1-1, the V gene TRBV29-1, with D possibly being TRBD1 (6 bases). The germline V gene encodes CDR1 SQVTM and CDR2 ANQGSEA. The CDR3 covers 14 residues. V lost 6 bases, J lost 3 bases, and 17 bases lay in between. The CDR3 reads CSVGGGGVDTEAFF. CDR3 coding DNA: TGCAGCGTGGGGGGCGGTGGGGTGGACACTGAAGCTTTCTTT.

By frequency in the sample, this clone is medium-sized (0.01 to 0.1%). The chain carries TRBV28 and TRBJ1-1; no definite D call. V dropped 7 bases and J dropped 6 bases, with 18 bases sitting between them. The germline V gene encodes CDR1 MDHEN and CDR2 SYDVKM. The CDR3 length is 14 residues. The CDR3 reads CASKRTDGIPEAFF. The DNA for the CDR3 is TGTGCCAGCAAACGGACGGACGGGATTCCTGAAGCTTTCTTT.

This clone was picked up a small number of times. V is TRBV6-8 and J is TRBJ2-5, with TRBD2 identical over 7 bases. V was pared by 6 bases and J by 4 bases, with 14 bases of the junction left unmatched. Looked up from germline, CDR1 is MNHGY and CDR2 is SAAAGT. CDR3 size: 16 residues. The CDR3, as DNA: TGTGCCAGCAGCCGGACTAGTTTTCAGGTTGGAGAGACCCAGTACTTC. Its protein is CASSRTSFQVGETQYF.

This clone has more than one count but fewer than ten. J is TRBJ2-3 and V is TRBV5-1; 11 nucleotides align to TRBD2. Per the germline V gene, CDR1 is SGHRS and CDR2 is YFSETQ. The junction had 18 bases not matched to a gene; V was cut back by 4 bases and J by 2 bases. The CDR3 covers 20 residues. CDR3 in amino acids: CASSPGWGPSGGFVTDTQYF. DNA for the CDR3: TGCGCCAGCAGCCCCGGTTGGGGGCCTAGCGGGGGGTTCGTCACAGATACGCAGTATTTT.

The chain couples TRBV6-8 to TRBJ2-3; D remains ambiguous. Trimming cost V 6 bases and J 6 bases, with 22 bases left between them. The germline V gene encodes CDR1 MNHGY and CDR2 SAAAGT. This CDR3 spans 16 amino acids. The CDR3 reads CASRPLPSGLRDTQYF. The CDR3 bases are TGTGCCAGCAGACCCCTCCCCTCGGGTCTCAGGGATACGCAGTATTTT.

In this sample, this clone turned up a few times. This sequence joins TRBV19 and TRBJ2-3; tentatively, D is TRBD2 (5 bases). Germline CDR1 LNHDA, CDR2 SQIVND (reference sequence). The V and J ends lost 4 bases and 6 bases respectively, with 14 bases between them. The CDR3 totals 14 residues. The CDR3 DNA follows: TGTGCCAGTAGTAATAGAGGGTCTGGGGATACGCAGTATTTT. Translating gives CASSNRGSGDTQYF.

This sequence joins TRBV6-8 and TRBJ2-1; 8 nucleotides align to TRBD1. Germline V gene lookup returns CDR1 MNHGY and CDR2 SAAAGT. This CDR3 comprises 14 residues. Unmatched junction bases numbered 6, after V lost 4 bases and J lost 7 bases. CDR3 nucleotides: TGTGCCAGCAGTTGGGACAGGAATAGAAATGAGCAGTTCTTC. Translated, it gives CASSWDRNRNEQFF.

This clone has only a few counts. This chain uses TRBV11-3 with TRBJ1-1; 10 bases line up with TRBD1. The CDR3 contains 16 residues. The V segment lost 5 bases and the J segment 1 base; nucleotides outside the gene matches: 7. The germline gives CDR1 SGHNT, CDR2 YENEEA. CDR3 protein: CASSPGQGRGNTEAFF. The CDR3 DNA follows: TGTGCCAGCAGCCCGGGACAGGGGCGGGGGAACACTGAAGCTTTCTTT.